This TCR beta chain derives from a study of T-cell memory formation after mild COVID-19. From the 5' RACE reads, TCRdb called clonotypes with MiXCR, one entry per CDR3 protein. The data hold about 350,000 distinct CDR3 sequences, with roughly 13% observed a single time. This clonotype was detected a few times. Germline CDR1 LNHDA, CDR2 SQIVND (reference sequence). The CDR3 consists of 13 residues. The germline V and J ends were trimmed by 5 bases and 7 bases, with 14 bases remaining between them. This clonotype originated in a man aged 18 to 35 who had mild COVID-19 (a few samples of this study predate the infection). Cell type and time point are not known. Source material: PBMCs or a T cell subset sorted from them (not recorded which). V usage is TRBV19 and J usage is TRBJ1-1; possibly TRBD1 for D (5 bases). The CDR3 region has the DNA TGTGCCAGTAGTGTAGGGACGGGGATTGAAGCTTTCTTT. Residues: CASSVGTGIEAFF.